This T cell receptor (beta chain) was identified in a study of blood T cell repertoires in COVID-19. TCRdb's table, derived via immunoSEQ multiplex PCR, lists solely in-frame clones and lacks some. This sample carries approximately 230,000 clones, about 90% of them seen once, and the ten largest clones take about 3%. Per germline, CDR1 LNHDA and CDR2 SQIVND (reference sequence). This CDR3 has 14 amino acids. Trimming took off 5 bases at V and 0 bases at J, with 8 bases between the two ends. The receptor's source is a man younger than 35 with active or convalescent COVID-19. The specimen was peripheral blood. This sequence joins TRBV19 and TRBJ1-3; D gene unclear. Here the CDR3 DNA reads TGTGCCAGTAGTCTGGGGAGCTCTGGAAACACCATATATTTT. Its translation: CASSLGSSGNTIYF.